This T cell receptor beta chain was sequenced during a study of identical twins. General study findings and limits: Out-of-frame TCR alpha sharing in monozygotic twins exceeded recombination model predictions. Analyses of zero insertions could, in part, be confounded by invariant MAIT and iNKT cells.

About this clonotype: What it binds is not known.

Addition of a universal primer site occurred through template switching, and cDNA carried unique molecular identifiers. One entry per CDR3 protein results from TCRdb running MiXCR on the 5' RACE reads. There are about 530,000 distinct CDR3 sequences in the sample; 13% to 15% occur only once, and roughly 0.43% lies in the top ten. The germline V gene encodes CDR1 SGHDT and CDR2 YYEEEE. The CDR3 loop spans 17 amino acids. The germline V and J ends were trimmed by 4 bases and 1 base, with 20 bases remaining between them. The data also belong to a second study, concerning yellow fever vaccine responses in identical twins.

The sequenced material came from CD4+ T cells sorted from blood. This sequence was found in a woman under 30 in good health. This chain joins TRBV5-6 and TRBJ1-1, with D unresolved. The CDR3: CASSLRLTNLRNTEAFF. CDR3 DNA: TGTGCCAGCAGCCTTCGACTGACCAACCTCAGGAACACTGAAGCTTTCTTT.